The 11 T cell receptor beta chains below all came from one sample that was sequenced in a study of T-cell reconstitution after alpha-beta-depleted transplantation in children. Using unique molecular identifiers, the investigators prepared the TCRbeta library. TCRdb recomputed calls from the PCR reads with MiXCR, one row per CDR3 protein. The profile shows approximately 290,000 distinct CDR3 sequences, around a tenth of them singletons. The source material was peripheral blood, sampled 180 days after TCRalphabeta/CD19-depleted stem cell transplant. The receptors were sampled from a male patient aged 2-15 years who had a stem cell transplant for chronic granulomatous disease, so the T cells may come from the graft donor.

The table lists this clonotype with many counts. V usage is TRBV7-8 and J usage is TRBJ2-3, with D maybe TRBD2 (5 bases). V lost 5 bases and J 3 bases, leaving 15 bases between the germline ends. CDR1 is SGHVS, CDR2 FQNEAQ, per germline. This CDR3 is 15 amino acids long. In DNA, the CDR3 is TGTGCCAGCAGCCCAAAGCGGATCCAAACAGATACGCAGTATTTT. Its protein product is CASSPKRIQTDTQYF.

This clonotype was picked up many times. J is TRBJ2-1 and V is TRBV7-2; the D gene is possibly TRBD1 (5 bases). CDR1 is SGHTA, CDR2 FQGNSA, per germline. This CDR3 spans 15 amino acids. Trimming took off 1 base at V and 6 bases at J, with 13 bases between the two ends. The CDR3 spells CASSLGGASANEQFF. The CDR3 region has the DNA TGTGCCAGCAGCTTAGGTGGGGCTTCTGCCAATGAGCAGTTCTTC.

This clonotype was seen many times. The chain links TRBV29-1 to TRBJ2-7; D might be TRBD2 (5 bases). Trimming took off 6 bases at V and 4 bases at J, with 13 bases between the two ends. This CDR3 comprises 12 residues. CDR1 is SQVTM, CDR2 ANQGSEA, per germline. CDR3 sequence reads: CSVGLNYYEQYF. The CDR3 nucleotides read TGCAGCGTCGGACTGAACTATTACGAGCAGTACTTC.

This clonotype appeared many times. The chain links TRBV5-5 to TRBJ2-7; TRBD1 matches 10 bases. CDR1 is SGHKS, CDR2 YYEKEE, per germline (reference sequence). The V segment lost 4 bases and the J segment 1 base; nucleotides outside the gene matches: 5. This CDR3 has 15 residues. CDR3 amino acids: CASSARTGGSYEQYF. CDR3 nucleotide sequence: TGTGCCAGCAGCGCGAGGACAGGGGGATCCTACGAGCAGTACTTC.

The chain is built from TRBV12-3 or TRBV12-4 and TRBJ2-5; D may match TRBD1 or TRBD2 (5 bases each). The CDR3 sequence is 13 residues long. V dropped 5 bases and J dropped 5 bases, with 12 bases sitting between them. The CDR3 spells CASSMGVWETQYF. The CDR3 DNA sequence: TGTGCCAGCAGTATGGGGGTGTGGGAGACCCAGTACTTC.

Ten or more counts support this clonotype. The V and J genes are TRBV20-1 and TRBJ2-5, with TRBD1 matching over 7 bases. The CDR3 extends over 14 amino acids. Per the germline V gene, CDR1 is DFQATT and CDR2 is SNEGSKA (reference sequence). V trimming: 4 bases; J trimming: 1 base; junction bases outside the gene matches: 6. The chain's CDR3 is CSANRWDSQETQYF. DNA of the CDR3: TGCAGTGCTAATCGTTGGGACAGCCAAGAGACCCAGTACTTC.

This clonotype was seen ten or more times. The chain carries TRBV11-1 and TRBJ2-3; 8 nucleotides match TRBD1. CDR3 size: 14 residues. Looked up from germline, CDR1 is SGHAT and CDR2 is FQDESV (reference sequence). The V and J ends lost 5 bases and 6 bases, in that order; junction bases with no gene match: 7. CDR3 in DNA: TGTGCCAGCAGCGCCAGGGGGCTCGGCGATACGCAGTATTTT. Protein sequence: CASSARGLGDTQYF.

The table lists this clonotype with many counts. The V call is TRBV12-3 or TRBV12-4, the J call TRBJ1-6; D is perhaps TRBD1 (6 bases). The CDR3 length is 14 residues. V was shortened by 4 bases and J by 6 bases, with 10 bases between the two germline ends. The CDR3 DNA follows: TGTGCCAGCAGTTGGACAGCCCCTAATTCACCCCTCCACTTT. This encodes CASSWTAPNSPLHF.

This clonotype was counted a single time. A read error may be the cause here, since a much bigger clone is one base away. The rearrangement joins TRBV4-3 to TRBJ2-2; 12 nucleotides agree with TRBD2. The CDR3 contains 14 residues. The V gene's germline CDR1 is LGHNA and CDR2 YSLEER. This CDR3 is CAGSQASGGVELFF. The CDR3 nucleotides read TGCGCCGGCAGCCAGGCTAGCGGGGGGGTCGAGCTGTTTTTT.

With respect to this clonotype: The final CDR3 position lacks the conserved phenylalanine or tryptophan, pointing to a likely read error. The CDR3 here is CASSPPRGQGTEAFL. CDR3 sequence (DNA): TGTGCCAGCAGCCCCCCAAGGGGGCAGGGCACTGAAGCTTTCTTA. V gene TRBV7-9 combines with J gene TRBJ1-1, with TRBD1 matching 7 bases. The CDR3 length is 15 residues. V shed 5 bases, J shed 4 bases, and the junction held 10 bases outside the gene matches. The germline CDR1 and CDR2 sequences are SEHNR and FQNEAQ (reference sequence).

In this sample, this clonotype turned up many times. The CDR3 DNA reads as TGTGCCAGCAGTTACCCAGGGGCCCTCCAAGAGACCCAGTACTTC. Protein product: CASSYPGALQETQYF. The V call is TRBV6-2 or TRBV6-3, the J call TRBJ2-5; possibly TRBD1 for D (6 bases). Germline-derived CDR1 and CDR2 are MNHEY and SVGEGT. Deletions cut 2 bases from V and 1 base from J, with 11 bases between. The CDR3 runs to 15 residues.